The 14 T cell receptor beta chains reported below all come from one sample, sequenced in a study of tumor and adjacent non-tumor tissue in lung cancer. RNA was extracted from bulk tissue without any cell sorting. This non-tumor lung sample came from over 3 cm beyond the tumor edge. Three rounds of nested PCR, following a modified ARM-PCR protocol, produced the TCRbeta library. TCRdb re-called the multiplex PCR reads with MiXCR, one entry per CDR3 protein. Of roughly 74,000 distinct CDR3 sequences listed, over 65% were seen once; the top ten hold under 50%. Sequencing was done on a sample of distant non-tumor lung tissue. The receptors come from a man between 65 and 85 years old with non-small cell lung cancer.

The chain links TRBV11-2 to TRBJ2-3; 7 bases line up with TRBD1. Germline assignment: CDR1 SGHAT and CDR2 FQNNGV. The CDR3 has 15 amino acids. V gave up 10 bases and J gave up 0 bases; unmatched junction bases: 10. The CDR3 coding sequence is TGTGCCATCTGCCGGGGACAGTCTAGCACAGATACGCAGTATTTT. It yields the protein CAICRGQSSTDTQYF.

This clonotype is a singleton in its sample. CDR3 in DNA: TGCACCTGGGAGGGCTCCTACAATGAGCAGTTCTTC. Translated, it gives CTWEGSYNEQFF. The chain joins TRBV29-1 to TRBJ2-1; 7 bases fit TRBD2. Germline CDR1 SQVTM, CDR2 ANQGSEA. This CDR3 region has 12 residues.

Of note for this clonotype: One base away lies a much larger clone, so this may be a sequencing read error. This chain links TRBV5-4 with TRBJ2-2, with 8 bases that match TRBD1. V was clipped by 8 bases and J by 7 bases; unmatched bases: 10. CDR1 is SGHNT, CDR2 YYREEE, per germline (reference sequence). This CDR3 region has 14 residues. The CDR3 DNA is TGTGCCAGTAAGACAGGGGTTGACATCGGGGAGCTGTTTTTT. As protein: CASKTGVDIGELFF.

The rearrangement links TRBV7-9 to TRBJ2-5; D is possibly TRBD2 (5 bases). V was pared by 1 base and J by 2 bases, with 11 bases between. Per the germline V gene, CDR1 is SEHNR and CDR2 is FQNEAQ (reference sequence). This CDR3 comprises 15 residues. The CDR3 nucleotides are TGTGCCAGCAGCTTAGGGAACCGGGAACAAGAGACCCAGTACTTC. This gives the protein CASSLGNREQETQYF.

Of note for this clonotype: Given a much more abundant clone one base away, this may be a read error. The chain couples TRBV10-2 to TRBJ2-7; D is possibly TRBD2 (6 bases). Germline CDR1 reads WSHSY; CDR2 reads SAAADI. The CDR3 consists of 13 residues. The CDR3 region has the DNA TGCGCCAGCAGAAGCGGGTTAAGACACGAGGAGTACTTC. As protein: CASRSGLRHEEYF.

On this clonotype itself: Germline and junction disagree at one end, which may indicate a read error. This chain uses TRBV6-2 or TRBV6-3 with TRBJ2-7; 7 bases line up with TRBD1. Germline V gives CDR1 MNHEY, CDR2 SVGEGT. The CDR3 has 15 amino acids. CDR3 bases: TGTGCCTGCAGTCTAGACAGGGTAAAAGACTACGATCAGTACTTC. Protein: CACSLDRVKDYDQYF.

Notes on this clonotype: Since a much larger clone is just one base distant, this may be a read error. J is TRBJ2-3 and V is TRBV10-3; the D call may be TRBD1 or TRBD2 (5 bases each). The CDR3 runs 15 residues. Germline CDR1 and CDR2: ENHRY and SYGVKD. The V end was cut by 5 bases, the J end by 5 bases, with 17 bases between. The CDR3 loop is CAISLLGDGIDTQYF. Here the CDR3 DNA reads TGTGCCATCAGTCTCCTGGGGGATGGGATAGATACGCAGTATTTT.

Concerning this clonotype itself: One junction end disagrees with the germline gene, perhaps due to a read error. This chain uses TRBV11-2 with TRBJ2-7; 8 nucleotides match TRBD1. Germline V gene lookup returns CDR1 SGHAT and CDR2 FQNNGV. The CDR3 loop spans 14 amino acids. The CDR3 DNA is TGTGCCAGCAGCTTAGATCAGGGGGCCCCCTACGAGCACTTT. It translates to CASSLDQGAPYEHF.

This chain's CDR3 is CASSRLTGGTYEQYF. The CDR3 DNA reads TGCGCCAGCAGTCGCTTGACAGGGGGGACATACGAGCAGTACTTC. The genes are TRBV4-3 and TRBJ2-7; 9 positions match TRBD1. The germline CDR1 and CDR2 sequences are LGHNA and YSLEER. This CDR3 has 15 amino acids. Trimming cost V 6 bases and J 4 bases; bases outside gene matches: 10.

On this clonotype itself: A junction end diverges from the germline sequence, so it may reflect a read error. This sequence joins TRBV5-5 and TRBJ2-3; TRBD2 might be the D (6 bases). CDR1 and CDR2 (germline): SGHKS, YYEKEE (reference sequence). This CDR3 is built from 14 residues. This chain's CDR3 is CASRRAAGSDTHYF. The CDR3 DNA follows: TGTGCCAGCAGGCGAGCAGCGGGCTCAGATACGCACTATTTC.

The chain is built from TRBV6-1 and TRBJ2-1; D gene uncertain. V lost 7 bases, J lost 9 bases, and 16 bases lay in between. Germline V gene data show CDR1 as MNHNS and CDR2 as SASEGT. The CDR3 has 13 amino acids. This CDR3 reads CASIDNALREQFF. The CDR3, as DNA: TGTGCCAGCATCGATAACGCCCTGCGTGAGCAGTTCTTC.

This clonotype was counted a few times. CDR3 in amino acids: CASSLGLAPTNEQYF. The CDR3 DNA reads TGTGCCAGCAGCTTGGGACTGGCACCGACCAACGAGCAGTACTTC. The gene calls are TRBV5-4 and TRBJ2-7; no definite D call. From germline, CDR1 is SGHNT and CDR2 YYREEE (reference sequence). V lost 0 bases and J 5 bases, leaving 15 bases between the germline ends. The CDR3 runs to 15 residues.

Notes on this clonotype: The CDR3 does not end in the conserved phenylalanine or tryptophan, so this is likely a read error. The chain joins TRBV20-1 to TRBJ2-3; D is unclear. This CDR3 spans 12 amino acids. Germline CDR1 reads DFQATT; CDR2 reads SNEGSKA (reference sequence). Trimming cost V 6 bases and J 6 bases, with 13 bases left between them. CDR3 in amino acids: CSAGLILDTQYL. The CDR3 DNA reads TGCAGTGCCGGGCTAATACTGGATACGCAGTATCTT.

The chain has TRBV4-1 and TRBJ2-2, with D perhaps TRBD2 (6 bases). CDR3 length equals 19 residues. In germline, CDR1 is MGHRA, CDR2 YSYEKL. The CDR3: CASSQVPFWAGSVTGELFF. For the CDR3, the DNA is TGCGCTAGTAGCCAAGTTCCATTTTGGGCGGGATCAGTCACCGGGGAGCTGTTTTTT.